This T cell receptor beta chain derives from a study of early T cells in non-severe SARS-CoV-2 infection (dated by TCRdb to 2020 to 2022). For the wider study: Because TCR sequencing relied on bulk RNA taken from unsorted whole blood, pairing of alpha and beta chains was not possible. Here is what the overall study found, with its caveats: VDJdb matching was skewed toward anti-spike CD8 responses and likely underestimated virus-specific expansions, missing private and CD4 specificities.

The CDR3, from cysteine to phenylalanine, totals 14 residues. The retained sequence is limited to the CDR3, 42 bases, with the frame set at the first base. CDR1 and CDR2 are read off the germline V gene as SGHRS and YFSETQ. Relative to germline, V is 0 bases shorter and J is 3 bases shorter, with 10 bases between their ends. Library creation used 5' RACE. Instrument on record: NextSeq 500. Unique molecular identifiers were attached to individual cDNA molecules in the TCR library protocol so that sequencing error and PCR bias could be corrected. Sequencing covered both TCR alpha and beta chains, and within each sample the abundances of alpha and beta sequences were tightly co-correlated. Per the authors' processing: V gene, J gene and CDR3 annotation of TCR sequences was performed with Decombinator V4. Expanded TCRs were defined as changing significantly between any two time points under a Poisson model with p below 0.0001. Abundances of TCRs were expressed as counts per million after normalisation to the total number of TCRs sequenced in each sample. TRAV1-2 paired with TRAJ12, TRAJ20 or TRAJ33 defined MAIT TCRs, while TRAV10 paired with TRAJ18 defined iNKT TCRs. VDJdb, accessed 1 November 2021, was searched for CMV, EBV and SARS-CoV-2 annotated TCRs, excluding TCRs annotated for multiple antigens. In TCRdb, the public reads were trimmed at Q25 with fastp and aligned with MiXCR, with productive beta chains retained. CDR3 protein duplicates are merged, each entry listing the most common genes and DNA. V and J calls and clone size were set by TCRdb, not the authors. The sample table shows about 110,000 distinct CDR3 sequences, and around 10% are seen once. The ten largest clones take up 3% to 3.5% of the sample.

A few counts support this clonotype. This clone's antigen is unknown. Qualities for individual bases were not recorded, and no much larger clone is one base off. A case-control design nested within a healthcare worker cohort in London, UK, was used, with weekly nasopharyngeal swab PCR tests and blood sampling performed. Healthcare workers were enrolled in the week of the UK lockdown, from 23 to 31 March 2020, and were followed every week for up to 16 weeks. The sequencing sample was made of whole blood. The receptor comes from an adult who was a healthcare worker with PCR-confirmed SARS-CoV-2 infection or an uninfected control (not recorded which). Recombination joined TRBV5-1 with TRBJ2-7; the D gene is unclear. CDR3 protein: CASSLGPPNYEQYF. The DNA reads TGCGCCAGCAGCTTGGGGCCCCCCAACTACGAGCAGTACTTC.